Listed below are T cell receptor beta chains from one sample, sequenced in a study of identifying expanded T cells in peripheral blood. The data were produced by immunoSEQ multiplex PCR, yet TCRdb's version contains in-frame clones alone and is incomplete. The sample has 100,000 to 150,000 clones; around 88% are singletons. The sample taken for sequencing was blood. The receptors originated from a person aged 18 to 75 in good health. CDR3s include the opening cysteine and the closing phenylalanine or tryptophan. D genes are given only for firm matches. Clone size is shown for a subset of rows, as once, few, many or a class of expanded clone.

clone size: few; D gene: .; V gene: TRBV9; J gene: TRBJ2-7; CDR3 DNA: TGTGCCAGCAGCGTTCGGGGGACCTCCTACGAGCAGTACTTC; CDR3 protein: CASSVRGTSYEQYF
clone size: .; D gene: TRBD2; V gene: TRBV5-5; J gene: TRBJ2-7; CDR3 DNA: TGTGCCAGCAGCCAAGGAGGGACTAGCGGGGGCTACGAGCAGTACTTC; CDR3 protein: CASSQGGTSGGYEQYF
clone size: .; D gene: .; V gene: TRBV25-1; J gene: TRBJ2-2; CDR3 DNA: TGTGCCAGCAGTGAATCCAGGGGTAACACCGGGGAGCTGTTTTTT; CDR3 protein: CASSESRGNTGELFF
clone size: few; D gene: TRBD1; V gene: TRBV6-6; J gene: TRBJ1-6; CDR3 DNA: TGTGCCAGCAGTCCAACAGGGGATTCACCCCTCCACTTT; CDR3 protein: CASSPTGDSPLHF
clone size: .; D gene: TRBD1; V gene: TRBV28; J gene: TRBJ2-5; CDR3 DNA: TGTGCCAGCAGTTTATGGGGACAGGGATCCCAAGAGACCCAGTACTTC; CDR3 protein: CASSLWGQGSQETQYF
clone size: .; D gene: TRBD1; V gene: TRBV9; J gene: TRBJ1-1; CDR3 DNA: TGTGCCAGCAGCACCCAGGGGGCGCGAGAAGCTTTCTTT; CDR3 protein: CASSTQGAREAFF
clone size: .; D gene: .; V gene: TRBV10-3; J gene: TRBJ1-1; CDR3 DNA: TGTGCCATCAGTGAAGGAGTTAACACTGAAGCTTTCTTT; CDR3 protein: CAISEGVNTEAFF
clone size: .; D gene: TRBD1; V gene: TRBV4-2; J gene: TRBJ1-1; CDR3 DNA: TGTGCCAGCAGCCAACCGGGACAGGGCGCGGCGACTTTCTTT; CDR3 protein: CASSQPGQGAATFF
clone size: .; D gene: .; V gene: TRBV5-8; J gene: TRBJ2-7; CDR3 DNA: TGTGCCAGCAGCCCGAGGGATACGAGTAAGCCAATCTTC; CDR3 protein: CASSPRDTSKPIF
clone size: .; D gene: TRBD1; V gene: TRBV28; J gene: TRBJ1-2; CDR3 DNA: TGTGCCAGCAGCTATCCGGGACAGATCTATGGCTACACCTTC; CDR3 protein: CASSYPGQIYGYTF
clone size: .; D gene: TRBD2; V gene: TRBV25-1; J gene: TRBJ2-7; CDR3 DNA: TGTGCCAGCAGTGAATTAGGACTAGCGGACAACTACGAGCAGTACTTC; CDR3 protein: CASSELGLADNYEQYF
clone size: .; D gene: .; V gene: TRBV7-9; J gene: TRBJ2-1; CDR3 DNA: TGTGCCAGCAGCTCCACGATGGGTTACAATGAGCAGTTCTTC; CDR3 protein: CASSSTMGYNEQFF
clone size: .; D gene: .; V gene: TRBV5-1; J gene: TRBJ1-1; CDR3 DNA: TGCGCCAGCAGCTTGAATGGTAGGGAGGATTCTGAAGCTTTCTTT; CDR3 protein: CASSLNGREDSEAFF
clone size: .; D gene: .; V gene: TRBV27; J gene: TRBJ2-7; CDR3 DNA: TGTGCCAGCAGTTTAGCGGGGAGCTCCTACGAGCAGTACTTC; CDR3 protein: CASSLAGSSYEQYF
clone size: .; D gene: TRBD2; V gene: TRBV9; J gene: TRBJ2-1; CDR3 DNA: TGTGCCAGCAGCCCCCGACTGGCGGGGGGAAATGAGCAGTTCTTC; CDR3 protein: CASSPRLAGGNEQFF
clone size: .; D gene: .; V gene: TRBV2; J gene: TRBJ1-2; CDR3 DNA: TGTGCCAGAACAGGTCTTCTTAACTATGGCTACACCTTC; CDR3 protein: CARTGLLNYGYTF
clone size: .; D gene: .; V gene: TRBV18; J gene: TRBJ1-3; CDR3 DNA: TGTGCCAGCTCACCATACGCAGGGACTGGAAACACCATATATTTT; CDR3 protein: CASSPYAGTGNTIYF
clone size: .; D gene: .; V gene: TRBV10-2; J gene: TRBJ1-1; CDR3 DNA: TGCGCCAGCAGGGGAAGTACGAACACTGAAGCTTTCTTT; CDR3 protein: CASRGSTNTEAFF
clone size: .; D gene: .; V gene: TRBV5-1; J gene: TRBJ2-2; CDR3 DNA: TGCGCCAGCAGCTGGGATCAGACGAACACCGGGGAGCTGTTTTTT; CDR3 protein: CASSWDQTNTGELFF
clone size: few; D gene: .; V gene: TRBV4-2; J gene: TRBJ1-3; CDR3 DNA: TGTGCCAGCAGCCAGGCCTTCGGCCTTGGAAACACCATATATTTT; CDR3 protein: CASSQAFGLGNTIYF
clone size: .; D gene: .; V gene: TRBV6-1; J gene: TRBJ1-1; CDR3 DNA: TGTGCCAGCAGTGAGGACAGTTTAGGGACCTTTGTGGCTGAAGCTTTCTTT; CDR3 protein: CASSEDSLGTFVAEAFF
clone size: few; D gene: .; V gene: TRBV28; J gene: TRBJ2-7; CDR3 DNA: TGTGCCAGCAGTTTACGACAGCTGCCAGCCTACGAGCAGTACTTC; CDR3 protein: CASSLRQLPAYEQYF
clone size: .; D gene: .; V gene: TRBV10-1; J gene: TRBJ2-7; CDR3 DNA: TGCGCCAGACTTATACCTACCTACGAGCAGTACTTC; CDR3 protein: CARLIPTYEQYF
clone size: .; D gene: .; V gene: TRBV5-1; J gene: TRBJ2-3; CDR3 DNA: TGCGCCAGCAGCCTAAGCACAGATACGCAGTATTTT; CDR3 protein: CASSLSTDTQYF
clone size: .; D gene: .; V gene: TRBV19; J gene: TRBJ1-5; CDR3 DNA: TGTGCCAGTACCCCCCGGGGAATAGTCGGCAATCAGCCCCAGCATTTT; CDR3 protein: CASTPRGIVGNQPQHF
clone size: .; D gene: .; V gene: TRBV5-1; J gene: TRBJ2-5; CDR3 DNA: TGCGCCAGCAGCCTCCCAGAGGCCTCACAAGAGACCCAGTACTTC; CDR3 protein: CASSLPEASQETQYF